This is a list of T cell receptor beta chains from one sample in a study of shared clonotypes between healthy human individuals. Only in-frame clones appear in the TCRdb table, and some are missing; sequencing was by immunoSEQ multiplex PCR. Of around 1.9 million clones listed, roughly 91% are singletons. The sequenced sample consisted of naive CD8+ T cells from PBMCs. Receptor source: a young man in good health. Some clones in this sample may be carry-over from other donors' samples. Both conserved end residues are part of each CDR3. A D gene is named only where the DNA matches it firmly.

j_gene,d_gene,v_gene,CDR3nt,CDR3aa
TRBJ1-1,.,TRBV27,TGTGCCAGCAGTTTCTTTGGGGGGCGAACTGAAGCTTTCTTT,CASSFFGGRTEAFF
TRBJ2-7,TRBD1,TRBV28,TGTGCCAGCAGTTTTGATAGAAGAACCGGGACAGGGATCTACGAGCAGTACTTC,CASSFDRRTGTGIYEQYF
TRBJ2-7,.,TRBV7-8,TGTGCCAGCAGCTTAGGGGTTGGTGGTGTTTCCTACGAGCAGTACTTC,CASSLGVGGVSYEQYF
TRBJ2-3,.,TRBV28,TGTGCCAGCAGTCGACAGACTAGCACAGATACGCAGTATTTT,CASSRQTSTDTQYF
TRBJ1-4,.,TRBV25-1,TGTGCCAGCAGTGAATTATGGGGGGGGTCTAGTGAAAAACTGTTTTTT,CASSELWGGSSEKLFF
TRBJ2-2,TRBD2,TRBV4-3,TGCGCCAGCAGCCGAGGGACTAGCGGGAGTAGGACCGGGGAGCTGTTTTTT,CASSRGTSGSRTGELFF
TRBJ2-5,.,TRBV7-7,TGTGCCAGCAGCCTAGGACTGCAAGAGACCCAGTACTTC,CASSLGLQETQYF
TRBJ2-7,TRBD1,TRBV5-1,TGCGCCAGTTTCCAGGGGGCCGGCGAGCAGTACTTC,CASFQGAGEQYF
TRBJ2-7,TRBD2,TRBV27,TGTGCCAGCAGTACAAACGGGGGGGTAACCGAGCAGTACTTC,CASSTNGGVTEQYF
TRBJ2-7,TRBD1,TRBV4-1,TGCGCCAGCAGCCAAGATCCCCAGGGACAGGGTTACGAGCAGTACTTC,CASSQDPQGQGYEQYF
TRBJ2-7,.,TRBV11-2,TGTGCCAGCAGCTTAACTGAGGGGGGGATTGAGCAGTACTTC,CASSLTEGGIEQYF
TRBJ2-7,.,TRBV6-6,TGTGCCAGCAGTTACGAGGGGGGCGGCGACGAGCAGTACTTC,CASSYEGGGDEQYF